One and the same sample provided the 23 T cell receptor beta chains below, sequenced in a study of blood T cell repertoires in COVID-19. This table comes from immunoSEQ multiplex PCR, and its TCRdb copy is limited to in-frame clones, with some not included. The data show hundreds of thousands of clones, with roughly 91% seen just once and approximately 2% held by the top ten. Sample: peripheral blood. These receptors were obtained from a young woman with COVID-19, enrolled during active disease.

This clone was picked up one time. Here the CDR3 reads CASSSPTGIRQGPYGYEQYF. In DNA form, the CDR3 reads TGTGCCAGCAGCTCCCCGACAGGGATACGACAGGGCCCCTATGGGTACGAGCAGTACTTC. The J gene is TRBJ2-7, the V gene TRBV7-3, with 7 bases lining up with TRBD1. The J segment lost 4 bases and the V segment lost 4 bases, leaving 25 bases of the junction unmatched. Germline V gives CDR1 SGHTA, CDR2 FQGTGA. The CDR3 extends over 20 amino acids.

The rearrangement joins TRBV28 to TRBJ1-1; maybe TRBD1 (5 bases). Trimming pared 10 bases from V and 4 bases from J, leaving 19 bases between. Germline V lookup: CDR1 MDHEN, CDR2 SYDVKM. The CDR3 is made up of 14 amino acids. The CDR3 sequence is CATLGRGRSTEAFF. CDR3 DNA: TGTGCCACCTTGGGGCGGGGCCGTAGCACTGAAGCTTTCTTT.

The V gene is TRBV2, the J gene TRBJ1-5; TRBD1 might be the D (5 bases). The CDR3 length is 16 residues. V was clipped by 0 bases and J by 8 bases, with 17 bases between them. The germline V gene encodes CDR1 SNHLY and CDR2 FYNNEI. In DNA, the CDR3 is TGTGCCAGCAGTGAAGCAGGAAACATGCGACAGAAGCCCCAGCATTTT. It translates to CASSEAGNMRQKPQHF.

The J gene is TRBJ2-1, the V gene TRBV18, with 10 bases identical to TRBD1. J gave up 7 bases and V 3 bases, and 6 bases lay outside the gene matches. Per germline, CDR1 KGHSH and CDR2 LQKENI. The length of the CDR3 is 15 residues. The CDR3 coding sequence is TGTGCCAGCTCACCTTTAGGGGACAGGGGAAATGAGCAGTTCTTC. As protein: CASSPLGDRGNEQFF. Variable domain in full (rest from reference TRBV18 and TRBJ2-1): NAGVMQNPRHLVRRRGQEARLRCSPMKGHSHVYWYRQLPEEGLKFMVYLQKENIIDESGMPKERFSAEFPKEGPSILRIQQVVRGDSAAYFCASSPLGDRGNEQFFGPGTRLTVL.

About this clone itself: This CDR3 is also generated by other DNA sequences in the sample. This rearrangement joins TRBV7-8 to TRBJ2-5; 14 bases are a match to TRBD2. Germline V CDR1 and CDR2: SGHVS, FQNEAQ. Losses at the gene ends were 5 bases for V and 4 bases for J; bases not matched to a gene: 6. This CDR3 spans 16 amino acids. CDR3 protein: CASSRGLAGGRETQYF. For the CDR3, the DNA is TGTGCCAGCAGCCGAGGACTAGCGGGGGGCCGAGAGACCCAGTACTTC.

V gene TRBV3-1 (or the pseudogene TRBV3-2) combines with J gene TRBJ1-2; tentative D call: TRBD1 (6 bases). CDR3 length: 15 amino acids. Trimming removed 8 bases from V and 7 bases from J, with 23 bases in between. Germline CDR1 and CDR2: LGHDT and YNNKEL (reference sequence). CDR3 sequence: CASQGEMAGDSGYTF. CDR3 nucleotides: TGTGCCAGCCAGGGAGAGATGGCAGGGGATTCTGGCTACACCTTC.

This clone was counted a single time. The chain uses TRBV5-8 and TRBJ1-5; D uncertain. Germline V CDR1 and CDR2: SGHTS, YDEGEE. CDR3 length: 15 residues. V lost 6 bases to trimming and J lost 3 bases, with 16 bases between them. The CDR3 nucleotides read TGTGCCAGCACCCCATTTGGGCAGTACAATCAGCCCCAGCATTTT. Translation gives CASTPFGQYNQPQHF.

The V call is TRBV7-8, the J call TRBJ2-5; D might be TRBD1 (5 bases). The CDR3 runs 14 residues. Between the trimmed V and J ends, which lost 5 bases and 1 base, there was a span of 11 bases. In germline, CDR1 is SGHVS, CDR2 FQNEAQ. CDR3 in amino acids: CASSLWTSQETQYF. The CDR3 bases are TGTGCCAGCAGCCTATGGACATCCCAAGAGACCCAGTACTTC.

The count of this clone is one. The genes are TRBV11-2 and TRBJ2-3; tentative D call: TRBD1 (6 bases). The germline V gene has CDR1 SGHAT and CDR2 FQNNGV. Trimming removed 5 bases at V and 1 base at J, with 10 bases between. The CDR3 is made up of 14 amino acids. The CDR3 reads CASSGRTGTDTQYF. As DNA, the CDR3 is TGTGCCAGCAGCGGACGGACAGGCACAGATACGCAGTATTTT.

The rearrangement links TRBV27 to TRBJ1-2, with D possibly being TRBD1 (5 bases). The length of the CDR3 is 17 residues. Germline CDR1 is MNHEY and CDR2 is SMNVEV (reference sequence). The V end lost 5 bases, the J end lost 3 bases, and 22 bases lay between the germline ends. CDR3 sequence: CASSPRPFSAGDYGYTF. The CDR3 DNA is TGTGCCAGCAGTCCCCGCCCGTTTTCGGCGGGGGACTATGGCTACACCTTC.

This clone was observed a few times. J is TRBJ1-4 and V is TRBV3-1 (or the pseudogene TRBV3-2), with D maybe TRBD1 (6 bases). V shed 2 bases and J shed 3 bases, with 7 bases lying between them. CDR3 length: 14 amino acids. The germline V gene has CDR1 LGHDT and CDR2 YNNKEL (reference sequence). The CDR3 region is CASSQRTANEKLFF. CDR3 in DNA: TGTGCCAGCAGCCAACGGACAGCTAATGAAAAACTGTTTTTT.

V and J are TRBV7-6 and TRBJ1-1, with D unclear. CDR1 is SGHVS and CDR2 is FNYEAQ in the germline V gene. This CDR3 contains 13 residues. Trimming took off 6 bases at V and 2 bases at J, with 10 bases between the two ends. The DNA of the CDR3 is TGTGCCAGCAGACAGATTTATAACACTGAAGCTTTCTTT. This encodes CASRQIYNTEAFF.

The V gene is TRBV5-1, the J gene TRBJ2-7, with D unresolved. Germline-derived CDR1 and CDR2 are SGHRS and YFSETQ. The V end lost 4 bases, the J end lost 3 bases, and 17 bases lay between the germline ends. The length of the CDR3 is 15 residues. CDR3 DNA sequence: TGCGCCAGCAGCGCAGAGTTGTCTACTAACTACGAGCAGTACTTC. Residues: CASSAELSTNYEQYF.

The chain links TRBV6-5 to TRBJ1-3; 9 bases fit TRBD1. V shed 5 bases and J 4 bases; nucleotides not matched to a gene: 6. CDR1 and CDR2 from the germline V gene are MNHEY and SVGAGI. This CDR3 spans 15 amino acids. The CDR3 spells CASSTTGGSGNTIYF. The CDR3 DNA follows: TGTGCCAGCAGTACGACAGGGGGTTCAGGAAACACCATATATTTT.

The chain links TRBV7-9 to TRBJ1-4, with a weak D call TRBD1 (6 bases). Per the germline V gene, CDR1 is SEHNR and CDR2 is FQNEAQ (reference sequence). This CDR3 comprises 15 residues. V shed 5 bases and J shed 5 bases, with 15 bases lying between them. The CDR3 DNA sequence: TGTGCCAGCAGCCCACAGGGACCGATGAATGAAAAACTGTTTTTT. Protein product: CASSPQGPMNEKLFF. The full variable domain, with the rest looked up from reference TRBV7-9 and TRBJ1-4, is DTGVSQNPRHKITKRGQNVTFRCDPISEHNRLYWYRQTLGQGPEFLTYFQNEAQLEKSRLLSDRFSAERPKGSFSTLEIQRTEQGDSAMYLCASSPQGPMNEKLFFGSGTQLSVL.

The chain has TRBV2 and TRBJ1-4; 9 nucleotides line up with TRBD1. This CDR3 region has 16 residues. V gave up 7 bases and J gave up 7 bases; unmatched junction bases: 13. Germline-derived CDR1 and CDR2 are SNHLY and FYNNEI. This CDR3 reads CASNLLGQGGSEKLFF. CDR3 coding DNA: TGTGCCAGCAATTTGCTGGGACAGGGTGGGAGTGAAAAACTGTTTTTT.

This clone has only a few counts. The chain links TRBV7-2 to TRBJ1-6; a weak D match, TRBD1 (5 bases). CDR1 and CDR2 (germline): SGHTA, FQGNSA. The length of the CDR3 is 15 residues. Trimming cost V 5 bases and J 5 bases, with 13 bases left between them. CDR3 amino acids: CASSPQGGNNSPLHF. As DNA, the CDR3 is TGTGCCAGCAGCCCGCAGGGTGGCAATAATTCACCCCTCCACTTT.

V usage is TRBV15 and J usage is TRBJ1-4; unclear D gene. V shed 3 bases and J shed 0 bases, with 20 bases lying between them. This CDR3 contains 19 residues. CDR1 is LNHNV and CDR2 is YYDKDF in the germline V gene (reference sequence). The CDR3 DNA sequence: TGTGCCACCAGCAGTGTAATGGTCGTTGAACAATCAACTAATGAAAAACTGTTTTTT. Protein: CATSSVMVVEQSTNEKLFF.

The CDR3 nucleotides read TGCGCCAGCAGCTTGGGGACAGGGGATAGCACAGATACGCAGTATTTT. Amino acid sequence: CASSLGTGDSTDTQYF. The chain links TRBV5-1 to TRBJ2-3; TRBD1 aligns across 9 bases. After removal of 0 bases from V and 0 bases from J, the junction contained 2 bases not matched to a gene. This CDR3 comprises 16 residues. Germline-derived CDR1 and CDR2 are SGHRS and YFSETQ. The variable domain in full, with the rest retrieved from reference TRBV5-1 and TRBJ2-3, is KAGVTQTPRYLIKTRGQQVTLSCSPISGHRSVSWYQQTPGQGLQFLFEYFSETQRNKGNFPGRFSGRQFSNSRSEMNVSTLELGDSALYLCASSLGTGDSTDTQYFGPGTRLTVL.

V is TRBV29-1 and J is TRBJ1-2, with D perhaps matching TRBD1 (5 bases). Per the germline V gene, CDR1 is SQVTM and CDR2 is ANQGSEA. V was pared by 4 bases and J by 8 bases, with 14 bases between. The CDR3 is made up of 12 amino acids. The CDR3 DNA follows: TGCAGCGTTGTAGGCAGGGCTGGCGGCTACACCTTC. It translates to CSVVGRAGGYTF.

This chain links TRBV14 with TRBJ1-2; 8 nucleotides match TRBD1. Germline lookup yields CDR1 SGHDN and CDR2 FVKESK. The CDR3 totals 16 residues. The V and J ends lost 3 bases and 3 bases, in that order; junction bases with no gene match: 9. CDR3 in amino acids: CASSQGPGQVHYGYTF. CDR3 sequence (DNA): TGTGCCAGCAGCCAGGGTCCGGGACAGGTTCACTATGGCTACACCTTC.

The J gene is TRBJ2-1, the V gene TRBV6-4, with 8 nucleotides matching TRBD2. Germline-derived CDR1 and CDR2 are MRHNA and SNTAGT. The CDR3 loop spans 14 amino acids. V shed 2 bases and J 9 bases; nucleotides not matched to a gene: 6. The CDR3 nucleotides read TGTGCCAGCAGTGACGCCCCGGGAGGGGGTGAGCAGTTCTTC. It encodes CASSDAPGGGEQFF.

In nucleotides, the CDR3 is TGTGCCAGCTCACGGACAGGGGGCACTGAAGCTTTCTTT. This translates into CASSRTGGTEAFF. The rearrangement joins TRBV18 to TRBJ1-1, with 10 bases identical to TRBD1. Trimming removed 4 bases from V and 4 bases from J; junction bases left unmatched: 0. CDR1 is KGHSH and CDR2 is LQKENI in the germline V gene. The CDR3 length is 13 residues.